Below are 31 T cell receptor beta chains sequenced from a single sample in a study of cytomegalovirus exposure and HLA in healthy donors. With 60 Vbeta and 13 Jbeta primers, the PCR was carried out. Using immunoSEQ multiplex PCR, the repertoire was profiled, and TCRdb retains in-frame clones only, with some absent. The table records fewer than 180,000 clones, 70% to 80% of them present only once. Source material: PBMCs. All receptors come from a human donor in good health.

The rearrangement links TRBV19 to TRBJ1-2; a possible D gene is TRBD1 (5 bases). The V end was cut by 5 bases, the J end by 0 bases, with 10 bases between. CDR3 length: 14 residues. CDR1 is LNHDA and CDR2 is SQIVND in the germline V gene (reference sequence). The CDR3 sequence: CASSFRQTNYGYTF. The CDR3 bases are TGTGCCAGTAGTTTCCGACAGACTAACTATGGCTACACCTTC.

V usage is TRBV6-5 and J usage is TRBJ1-1; 8 bases fit TRBD1. The CDR3 is 15 residues long. V dropped 4 bases and J dropped 5; count of bases not matched to a gene: 9. Germline-derived CDR1 and CDR2 are MNHEY and SVGAGI. The CDR3 sequence: CASSSYQGAQTEAFF. Written as DNA, the CDR3 is TGTGCCAGCAGTTCATATCAGGGGGCGCAAACTGAAGCTTTCTTT.

The rearrangement uses TRBV9 and TRBJ2-2; TRBD1 agrees at 7 bases. The CDR3 totals 16 residues. The V gene's germline CDR1 is SGDLS and CDR2 YYNGEE. Germline trimming cut 3 bases from V and 1 base from J; bases unmatched to any gene: 6. The CDR3: CASSALDRENTGELFF. Here the CDR3 DNA reads TGTGCCAGCAGCGCGCTCGACAGGGAGAACACCGGGGAGCTGTTTTTT. The full variable domain, its missing parts supplied by reference TRBV9 and TRBJ2-2, is DSGVTQTPKHLITATGQRVTLRCSPRSGDLSVYWYQQSLDQGLQFLIQYYNGEERAKGNILERFSAQQFPDLHSELNLSSLELGDSALYFCASSALDRENTGELFFGEGSRLTVL.

This clone has just a few counts. This chain uses TRBV30 with TRBJ2-5; perhaps TRBD2 as D (6 bases). Trimming took 4 bases from V and 5 from J, leaving 11 bases between them. Germline assignment: CDR1 GTSNPN and CDR2 SVGIG (reference sequence). The CDR3 has 12 amino acids. The CDR3 loop is CAWNAGRETQYF. CDR3 sequence (DNA): TGTGCCTGGAATGCGGGGAGGGAGACCCAGTACTTC.

The rearrangement links TRBV18 to TRBJ2-1; 9 positions match TRBD1. With 3 bases clipped from V and 9 bases from J, the junction kept 9 bases outside the gene matches. Germline values: CDR1 KGHSH, CDR2 LQKENI. The CDR3 has 15 amino acids. In DNA, the CDR3 is TGTGCCAGCTCACCCCGGACAGGGGAGTTGAGTGAGCAGTTCTTC. Translated: CASSPRTGELSEQFF. Full variable domain (missing parts from reference TRBV18 and TRBJ2-1): NAGVMQNPRHLVRRRGQEARLRCSPMKGHSHVYWYRQLPEEGLKFMVYLQKENIIDESGMPKERFSAEFPKEGPSILRIQQVVRGDSAAYFCASSPRTGELSEQFFGPGTRLTVL.

The genes are TRBV28 and TRBJ2-5; 8 bases map to TRBD2. The CDR3 sequence is 17 residues long. V was pared by 2 bases and J by 5 bases, with 13 bases of the junction left unmatched. The V gene's germline CDR1 is MDHEN and CDR2 SYDVKM. The CDR3 DNA follows: TGTGCCAGCAGTTTACGCGGGACTAGGGCGGAGGGGGAGACCCAGTACTTC. Its translation is CASSLRGTRAEGETQYF.

V gene TRBV7-9 combines with J gene TRBJ2-3; 8 bases fit TRBD1. CDR1 is SEHNR, CDR2 FQNEAQ, per germline (reference sequence). The CDR3 totals 16 residues. With V trimmed by 5 bases and J by 3 bases, 10 bases remained unmatched. The CDR3 bases are TGTGCCAGCAGCCTAGGGACAGGTCAGGGGACAGATACGCAGTATTTT. Its protein is CASSLGTGQGTDTQYF.

V is TRBV2 and J is TRBJ2-7; 10 bases are a match to TRBD2. V dropped 5 bases and J dropped 3; count of bases not matched to a gene: 10. This CDR3 spans 16 amino acids. Germline CDR1 and CDR2: SNHLY and FYNNEI. The CDR3 region has the DNA TGTGCCAGCAGTTCTCTCGGACTAGCGGAGAGCTACGAGCAGTACTTC. Its translation is CASSSLGLAESYEQYF.

This sequence joins TRBV28 and TRBJ1-5, with 10 bases that match TRBD1. The CDR3 is 17 amino acids. Unmatched junction bases numbered 12, after V lost 8 bases and J lost 2 bases. Germline V lookup: CDR1 MDHEN, CDR2 SYDVKM. CDR3: CASSWDRGFSGNQPQHF. Written as DNA, the CDR3 is TGTGCCAGCTCCTGGGACAGGGGATTCTCTGGCAATCAGCCCCAGCATTTT.

In its sample, this clone was seen once. The rearrangement links TRBV27 to TRBJ2-1; TRBD2 matches 8 bases. This CDR3 has 14 amino acids. Germline V CDR1 and CDR2: MNHEY, SMNVEV (reference sequence). V lost 6 bases, J lost 6 bases, and 7 bases stayed unmatched. This chain's CDR3 is CASSKGLVGNEQFF. As DNA, the CDR3 is TGTGCCAGCAGCAAGGGACTAGTGGGCAATGAGCAGTTCTTC.

This clone came up once. The chain uses TRBV6-4 and TRBJ1-5; 8 nucleotides agree with TRBD1. The trim removed 6 bases at V and 3 bases at J, leaving 13 bases unmatched. This CDR3 has 17 amino acids. Germline assignment: CDR1 MRHNA and CDR2 SNTAGT. For the CDR3, the DNA is TGTGCCAGCAGCACATTGACAGGGGCCCGAGACAATCAGCCCCAGCATTTT. Protein sequence: CASSTLTGARDNQPQHF.

This clone was seen a handful of times. This chain uses TRBV19 with TRBJ1-1, with TRBD1 as a possible D gene (5 bases). V was trimmed by 4 bases and J by 0 bases, leaving 18 bases between them. The CDR3 has 17 residues. Germline-derived CDR1 and CDR2 are LNHDA and SQIVND (reference sequence). CDR3 residues: CASSSGKGPPMNTEAFF. The CDR3 DNA follows: TGTGCCAGTAGTAGCGGAAAGGGGCCGCCAATGAACACTGAAGCTTTCTTT.

This clone has only one observation. The chain links TRBV6-1 to TRBJ1-4; 8 bases fit TRBD1. Losses at the gene ends were 3 bases for V and 0 bases for J; bases not matched to a gene: 6. This CDR3 is built from 17 residues. Germline-derived CDR1 and CDR2 are MNHNS and SASEGT. The CDR3 DNA follows: TGTGCCAGCAGTGAGGGGACAGGATACACAACTAATGAAAAACTGTTTTTT. Amino acid sequence: CASSEGTGYTTNEKLFF.

The chain is built from TRBV25-1 and TRBJ2-1, with D possibly being TRBD2 (6 bases). Germline V gene lookup returns CDR1 MGHDK and CDR2 SYGVNS. V lost 1 base to trimming and J lost 5 bases, with 9 bases between them. The CDR3 consists of 14 residues. CDR3 amino acids: CASSESWRDNEQFF. The DNA for the CDR3 is TGTGCCAGCAGTGAATCGTGGAGGGACAATGAGCAGTTCTTC. The full variable domain, rest sourced from reference TRBV25-1 and TRBJ2-1, is EADIYQTPRYLVIGTGKKITLECSQTMGHDKMYWYQQDPGMELHLIHYSYGVNSTEKGDLSSESTVSRIRTEHFPLTLESARPSHTSQYLCASSESWRDNEQFFGPGTRLTVL.

As concerns this clone: One junction end disagrees with the germline gene, perhaps due to a read error. The chain links TRBV7-2 to TRBJ1-2, with 12 bases matching TRBD1. The germline gives CDR1 SGHTA, CDR2 FQGNSA. This CDR3 comprises 14 residues. The CDR3 reads CASSSGTGGDRNPF. In DNA form, the CDR3 reads TGTGCCAGCAGCTCAGGGACAGGGGGCGATCGAAACCCCTTC.

The chain carries TRBV19 and TRBJ1-5, with 7 bases aligning to TRBD1. The V gene end was trimmed by 10 bases and the J gene end by 3 bases; junction bases not matched to a gene: 9. Germline V CDR1 and CDR2: LNHDA, SQIVND (reference sequence). There are 14 residues in the CDR3. As DNA, the CDR3 is TGTGCCACCAACAACAGGGGAAACAATCAGCCCCAGCATTTT. It encodes CATNNRGNNQPQHF.

The rearrangement joins TRBV10-3 to TRBJ2-7, with D possibly matching TRBD2 (6 bases). CDR1 is ENHRY, CDR2 SYGVKD, per germline. The CDR3 runs 15 residues. Trimming took off 6 bases at V and 0 bases at J, with 15 bases between the two ends. The CDR3 region has the DNA TGTGCCATCAGGGACCGGGGGAGCAGCTCCTACGAGCAGTACTTC. Translating it yields CAIRDRGSSSYEQYF.

The V call is TRBV27, the J call TRBJ2-1, with a possible D match to TRBD1 (5 bases). CDR3 length equals 13 residues. Germline CDR1 MNHEY, CDR2 SMNVEV (reference sequence). Deletions cut 4 bases from V and 3 bases from J, with 7 bases between. In DNA, the CDR3 is TGTGCCAGCAGTTCAGACAGCTACAATGAGCAGTTCTTC. This encodes CASSSDSYNEQFF.

This chain uses TRBV7-9 with TRBJ1-4; 7 positions agree with TRBD1. The ends lost 3 bases at V and 14 bases at J; junction bases unmatched: 6. The CDR3 spans 12 residues. The germline V gene has CDR1 SEHNR and CDR2 FQNEAQ (reference sequence). The CDR3 nucleotides are TGTGCCAGCAGCTTCGACAGGGCTAAGCTGTTTTTT. It encodes CASSFDRAKLFF.

This clone appeared a single time. The chain joins TRBV30 to TRBJ2-5; a possible D gene is TRBD1 (6 bases). Deletions cut 5 bases from V and 7 bases from J, with 32 bases between. This CDR3 is built from 18 residues. Germline CDR1 reads GTSNPN; CDR2 reads SVGIG (reference sequence). CDR3 sequence (DNA): TGTGCCTGGCCCCCAGGGTGTTTGCTTCATAGACAGGTAGGGACCCAGTACTTC. Amino acid sequence: CAWPPGCLLHRQVGTQYF.

The chain couples TRBV7-3 to TRBJ2-2; perhaps TRBD1 as D (6 bases). Germline V CDR1 and CDR2: SGHTA, FQGTGA. This CDR3 spans 16 amino acids. Trimming left V 4 bases short and J 4 bases short, with 16 bases between. In nucleotides, the CDR3 is TGTGCCAGCAGCTCCCAAGGTGGGGGCGGCACCGGGGAGCTGTTTTTT. Translated, it gives CASSSQGGGGTGELFF.

V usage is TRBV27 and J usage is TRBJ1-1; D unresolved. V gave up 2 bases and J gave up 5 bases, with 9 bases separating them. This CDR3 is 13 amino acids long. Germline V gene data show CDR1 as MNHEY and CDR2 as SMNVEV (reference sequence). CDR3 in DNA: TGTGCCAGCAGTTTAAAACCGGGAACTGAAGCTTTCTTT. It yields the protein CASSLKPGTEAFF.

V gene TRBV19 combines with J gene TRBJ1-1; the D gene is possibly TRBD1 (6 bases). V gave up 7 bases and J gave up 8 bases, with 17 bases separating them. The CDR3 has 13 amino acids. Germline lookup yields CDR1 LNHDA and CDR2 SQIVND (reference sequence). The CDR3 DNA is TGTGCCAGTAAGGCCAGCCGGGGGGCAGAAGCTTTCTTT. Protein product: CASKASRGAEAFF.

This rearrangement joins TRBV5-1 to TRBJ2-7; TRBD1 aligns across 8 bases. Germline CDR1 reads SGHRS; CDR2 reads YFSETQ. Trimming took 4 bases from V and 5 from J; bases not matched to a gene: 8. The CDR3 totals 14 residues. CDR3 in amino acids: CASSQPGGRNEQYF. The CDR3 coding sequence is TGCGCCAGCAGCCAGCCAGGGGGCCGTAACGAGCAGTACTTC.

The genes are TRBV27 and TRBJ1-2; D gene unclear. CDR1 and CDR2 from the germline V gene are MNHEY and SMNVEV (reference sequence). Trimming pared 2 bases from V and 5 bases from J, leaving 12 bases between. The length of the CDR3 is 14 residues. The DNA for the CDR3 is TGTGCCAGCAGTTTACAGGCCGGTCGTTATGGCTACACCTTC. Amino acids: CASSLQAGRYGYTF.

In DNA form, the CDR3 reads TGTGCCAGCAGCTTGCTAGCGGGAGGCGGTGAGCAGTTCTTC. It yields the protein CASSLLAGGGEQFF. The rearrangement uses TRBV5-4 and TRBJ2-1, with 11 bases matching TRBD2. Trimming removed 1 base from V and 9 bases from J; junction bases left unmatched: 3. The CDR3 runs 14 residues. CDR1 SGHNT and CDR2 YYREEE come from the germline V gene (reference sequence). The whole variable domain, filled in from reference TRBV5-4 and TRBJ2-1, reads ETGVTQSPTHLIKTRGQQVTLRCSSQSGHNTVSWYQQALGQGPQFIFQYYREEENGRGNFPPRFSGLQFPNYSSELNVNALELDDSALYLCASSLLAGGGEQFFGPGTRLTVL.

This clone showed up just a few times. This sequence joins TRBV28 and TRBJ1-5; D is undetermined. The ends were cut back, 3 bases at V and 4 bases at J, with 10 bases in the middle. The CDR3 has 14 residues. Germline-derived CDR1 and CDR2 are MDHEN and SYDVKM. CDR3: CASSFYDGNQPQHF. As DNA, the CDR3 is TGTGCCAGCAGTTTTTATGACGGGAATCAGCCCCAGCATTTT.

The rearrangement links TRBV15 to TRBJ2-2; 11 bases are shared with TRBD1. J lost 5 bases, V lost 3 bases, and 5 bases had no gene match. The CDR3 covers 16 residues. From germline, CDR1 is LNHNV and CDR2 YYDKDF (reference sequence). CDR3 sequence (DNA): TGTGCCACCAGCAGGGAGGACAGGGGGCTTACCGGGGAGCTGTTTTTT. Translation gives CATSREDRGLTGELFF.

The CDR3 here is CASSLGLAGGSTDTQYF. CDR3 coding DNA: TGTGCCAGCAGTTTGGGACTAGCGGGGGGGAGCACAGATACGCAGTATTTT. This chain links TRBV28 with TRBJ2-3; 16 positions agree with TRBD2. The CDR3 has 17 amino acids. Germline trimming cut 3 bases from V and 0 bases from J; bases unmatched to any gene: 0. The germline gives CDR1 MDHEN, CDR2 SYDVKM. Combining the CDR3 with reference TRBV28 and TRBJ2-3 gives the whole variable domain DVKVTQSSRYLVKRTGEKVFLECVQDMDHENMFWYRQDPGLGLRLIYFSYDVKMKEKGDIPEGYSVSREKKERFSLILESASTNQTSMYLCASSLGLAGGSTDTQYFGPGTRLTVL.

This clone was picked up a small number of times. The V gene is TRBV6-5, the J gene TRBJ2-7; 9 nucleotides line up with TRBD1. The CDR3 extends over 14 amino acids. Germline V CDR1 and CDR2: MNHEY, SVGAGI. V shed 4 bases, J shed 5 bases, and the junction held 6 bases outside the gene matches. CDR3 in DNA: TGTGCCAGCAGTTTTGGGACAGGGATCAACGAGCAGTACTTC. Encoded protein: CASSFGTGINEQYF.

The J gene is TRBJ2-7, the V gene TRBV7-2; 7 bases are shared with TRBD2. This CDR3 contains 14 residues. V shed 2 bases, J shed 2 bases, and the junction held 3 bases outside the gene matches. Germline lookup yields CDR1 SGHTA and CDR2 FQGNSA. The CDR3 sequence is CASSLLAEAYEQYF. CDR3 DNA sequence: TGTGCCAGCAGCTTACTAGCGGAAGCCTACGAGCAGTACTTC.